This T cell receptor beta chain was retrieved from a study of human CD8 memory T cell subsets. Generation of TCR beta libraries used UMI-labeled 5' RACE. In the original analysis: The number of functional CDR3 beta clonotypes in each TCR beta library ranged from roughly 2,800 to 18,000. TCRdb re-called the 5' RACE reads, yielding one record per CDR3 amino acid sequence without DNA. For this entry, the V and J calls and clone size follow TCRdb and not the study's own pipeline. In total, the table holds 9,000 to 13,000 distinct CDR3 sequences. This clonotype is identified as medium-sized from frequency. The receptor's source is a human donor in good health. Sequenced sample: CD8+ T cells from PBMCs.

The CDR3 loop is CSAIKTGQYQETQYF. The chain uses TRBV20-1 and TRBJ2-5; TCRdb outputs TRBD1, but without DNA this stays unchecked. Germline V gives CDR1 DFQATT, CDR2 SNEGSKA (reference sequence). This CDR3 region has 15 residues.